This TCR beta chain is drawn from a study of shared T cell receptors in the human thymus. Here immunoSEQ multiplex PCR was the method, and the copy in TCRdb shows in-frame clones only, minus some. The profile shows roughly 700,000 clones, around 87% of them singletons. The CDR3 covers 15 residues. Germline V gene sequence: CDR1 SGHDN, CDR2 FVKESK. Trimming stripped 1 base from V and 6 bases from J, with 15 bases between. The sample was also reused in another study, on human thymus T cells. This second study notes: Donor material was obtained from healthy Finnish infants undergoing corrective surgery for congenital heart defects. Resections were taken during corrective heart surgery, and the thymus tissue came from these. Thymic and blood repertoires appeared to show biased V and J gene usage.

The clonotype comes from a boy younger than two with a congenital heart defect. This chain connects TRBV14 to TRBJ1-2; D is perhaps TRBD1 (5 bases). The specimen was thymocytes. CDR3 DNA: TGTGCCAGCAGCCAAGGCGGGGGACTCCAGAATGGCTACACCTTC. As protein: CASSQGGGLQNGYTF.